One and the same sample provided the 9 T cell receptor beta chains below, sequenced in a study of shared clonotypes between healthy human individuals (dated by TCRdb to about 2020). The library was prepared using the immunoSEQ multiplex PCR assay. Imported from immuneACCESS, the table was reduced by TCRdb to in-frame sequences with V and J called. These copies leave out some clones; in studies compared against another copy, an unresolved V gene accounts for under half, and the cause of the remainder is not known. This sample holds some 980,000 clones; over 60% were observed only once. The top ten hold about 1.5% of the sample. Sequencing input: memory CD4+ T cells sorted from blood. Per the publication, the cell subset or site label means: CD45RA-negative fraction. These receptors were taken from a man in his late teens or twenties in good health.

DNA for the CDR3: TGTGCCAGCACCGGGACAGGGTTCTCCTACGAGCAGTACTTC. Its protein is CASTGTGFSYEQYF. The rearrangement joins TRBV2 to TRBJ2-7; 9 bases agree with TRBD1. Trimming cost V 7 bases and J 0 bases; bases outside gene matches: 4. The germline V gene has CDR1 SNHLY and CDR2 FYNNEI. This CDR3 is 14 amino acids long.

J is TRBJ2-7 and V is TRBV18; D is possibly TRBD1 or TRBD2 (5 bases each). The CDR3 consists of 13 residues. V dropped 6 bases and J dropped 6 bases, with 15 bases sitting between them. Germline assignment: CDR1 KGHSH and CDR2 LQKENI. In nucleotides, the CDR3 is TGTGCCAGCTCCCAAGGGGAGAGTCGCGAGCAGTACTTC. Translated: CASSQGESREQYF.

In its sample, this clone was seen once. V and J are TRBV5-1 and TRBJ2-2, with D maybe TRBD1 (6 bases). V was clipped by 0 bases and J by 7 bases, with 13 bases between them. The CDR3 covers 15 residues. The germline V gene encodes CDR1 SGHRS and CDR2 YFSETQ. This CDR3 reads CASSLATGFFGELFF. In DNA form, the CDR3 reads TGCGCCAGCAGCTTGGCCACAGGGTTTTTCGGGGAGCTGTTTTTT.

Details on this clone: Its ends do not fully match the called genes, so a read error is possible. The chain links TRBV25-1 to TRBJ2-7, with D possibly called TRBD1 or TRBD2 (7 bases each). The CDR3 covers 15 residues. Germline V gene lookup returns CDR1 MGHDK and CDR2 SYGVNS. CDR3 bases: TGTGCCAGCAGTGAATCTCAGGGGGGGGTCTACGGGCAGTACTTC. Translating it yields CASSESQGGVYGQYF.

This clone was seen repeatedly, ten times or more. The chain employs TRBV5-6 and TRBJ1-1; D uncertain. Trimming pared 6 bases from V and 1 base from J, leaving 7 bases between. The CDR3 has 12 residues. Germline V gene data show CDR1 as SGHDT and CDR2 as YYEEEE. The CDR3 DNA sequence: TGTGCCAGCAAGACGGAGAACACTGAAGCTTTCTTT. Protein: CASKTENTEAFF.

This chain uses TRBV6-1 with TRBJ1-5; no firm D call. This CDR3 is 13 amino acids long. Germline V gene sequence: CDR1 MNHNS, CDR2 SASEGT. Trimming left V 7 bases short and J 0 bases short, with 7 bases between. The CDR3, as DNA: TGTGCCAGCAACCCAGCTAGCAATCAGCCCCAGCATTTT. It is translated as CASNPASNQPQHF.

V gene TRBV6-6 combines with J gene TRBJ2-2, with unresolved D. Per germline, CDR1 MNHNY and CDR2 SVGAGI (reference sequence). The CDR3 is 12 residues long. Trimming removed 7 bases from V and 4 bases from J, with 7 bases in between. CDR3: CASIIGTGELFF. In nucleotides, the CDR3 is TGTGCCAGCATTATCGGCACCGGGGAGCTGTTTTTT.

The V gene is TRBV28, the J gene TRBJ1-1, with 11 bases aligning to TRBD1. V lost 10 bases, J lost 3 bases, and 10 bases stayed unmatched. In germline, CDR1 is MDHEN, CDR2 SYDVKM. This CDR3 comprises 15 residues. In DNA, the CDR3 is TGTGCCATCCTCGGACAGGGGGCTATTGACACTGAAGCTTTCTTT. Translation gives CAILGQGAIDTEAFF.

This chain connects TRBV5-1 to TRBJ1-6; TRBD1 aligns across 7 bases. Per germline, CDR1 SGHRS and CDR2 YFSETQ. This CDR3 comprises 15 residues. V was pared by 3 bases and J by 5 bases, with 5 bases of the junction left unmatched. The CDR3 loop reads CASSWGDRDNSPLHF. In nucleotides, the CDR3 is TGCGCCAGCAGCTGGGGGGACAGAGATAATTCACCCCTCCACTTT.